A selection of T cell receptor beta chains follows, all from one sample in a study of blood T cell repertoires in COVID-19. Method: immunoSEQ multiplex PCR; TCRdb's copy keeps in-frame clones and lacks some. The sample includes 100,000 to 150,000 clones, over 75% of them seen just once. Source material: peripheral blood. All receptors derive from a woman aged 80 or over with acute or convalescent COVID-19. Both conserved end residues are part of each CDR3. The D gene is left open where the match is weak. Clone size, where shown, is once, few, many, or a class for clones that have expanded.

TRBJ1-6	.	.	TRBV12-3/TRBV12-4	TGTGCCAGCAGTTCCGACTATACTTCACCCCTCCACTTT	CASSSDYTSPLHF
TRBJ1-1	once	.	TRBV12-2	TGTGCAAGTCGCTTAGCGCATGGAGAGGGGAACACTGAAGCTTTCTTT	CASRLAHGEGNTEAFF
TRBJ2-6	.	TRBD1	TRBV4-1	TGCGCCAGCAGCCAAGCCTACAGGGGTAACGTCCTGACTTTC	CASSQAYRGNVLTF
TRBJ2-1	.	.	TRBV5-4	TGTGCCAGCAGTTCCCCCCGGGACTCTGACAATGAGCAGTTCTTC	CASSSPRDSDNEQFF
TRBJ2-2	.	.	TRBV6-6	TGTGCCAGCAGTTACGGTGCCGGGAACGGGGAGCTGTTTTTT	CASSYGAGNGELFF
TRBJ1-2	.	.	TRBV19	TGTGCCAGTAGTAGGGCACCGGATCAACAAGGCTACACCTTC	CASSRAPDQQGYTF
TRBJ1-5	.	.	TRBV18	TGTGCCAGCTCACCACCGTTTGGGGGCGGGCCATCCCATTTT	CASSPPFGGGPSHF
TRBJ2-3	.	.	TRBV5-1	TGCGCCAGCAGCTTGGGAGGGTTTGAGGCAGATACGCAGTATTTT	CASSLGGFEADTQYF
TRBJ2-7	.	TRBD1	TRBV6-2/TRBV6-3	TGTGCCAGCAGTCATCCGGGACAGAGCTCCTACGAGCAGTACTTC	CASSHPGQSSYEQYF
TRBJ2-1	.	TRBD1	TRBV4-1	TGCGCCAGCAGCAAACGGGACAGGGTCTGGAATGAGCAGTTCTTC	CASSKRDRVWNEQFF